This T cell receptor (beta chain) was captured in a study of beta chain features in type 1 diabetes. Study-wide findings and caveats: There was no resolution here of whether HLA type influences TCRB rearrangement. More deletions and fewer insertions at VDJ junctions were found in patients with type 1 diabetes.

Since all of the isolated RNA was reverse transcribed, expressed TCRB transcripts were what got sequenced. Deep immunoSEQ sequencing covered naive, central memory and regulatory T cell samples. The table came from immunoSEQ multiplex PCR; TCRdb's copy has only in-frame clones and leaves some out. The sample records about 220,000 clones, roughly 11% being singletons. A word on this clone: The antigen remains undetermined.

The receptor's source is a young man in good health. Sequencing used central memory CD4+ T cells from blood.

CDR3 residues: CASSLYVGAGDEQYF. CDR3 nucleotide sequence: TGTGCCAGCAGCCTATATGTGGGGGCCGGCGACGAGCAGTACTTC. The rearrangement uses TRBV14 and TRBJ2-7, with D maybe TRBD1 (6 bases). CDR3 length equals 15 residues. Germline loops: CDR1 SGHDN, CDR2 FVKESK. Trimming took off 4 bases at V and 5 bases at J, with 18 bases between the two ends.